The source of this T cell receptor beta chain is a study of neurological immune-mediated disorders. From 2 million PBMCs stored at -80 C, the unsorted libraries were generated. TCRdb re-derived calls from the 5' RACE reads in MiXCR, one entry per CDR3 protein. The table records tens of thousands of distinct CDR3 sequences, 5% to 5.5% of them present only once. This clonotype was recorded many times. The CDR3 extends over 16 amino acids. The J segment lost 5 bases and the V segment lost 4 bases, leaving 10 bases of the junction unmatched. The germline V gene has CDR1 SGHRS and CDR2 YFSETQ. This receptor was identified in a woman in her thirties with multiple sclerosis. Sequencing was done on a sample of PBMCs. The V and J genes are TRBV5-1 and TRBJ2-2; 8 positions agree with TRBD2. The CDR3 loop is CASSPFLAGGTGELFF. The CDR3 nucleotides read TGCGCCAGCAGCCCCTTCCTAGCGGGCGGGACCGGGGAGCTGTTTTTT.